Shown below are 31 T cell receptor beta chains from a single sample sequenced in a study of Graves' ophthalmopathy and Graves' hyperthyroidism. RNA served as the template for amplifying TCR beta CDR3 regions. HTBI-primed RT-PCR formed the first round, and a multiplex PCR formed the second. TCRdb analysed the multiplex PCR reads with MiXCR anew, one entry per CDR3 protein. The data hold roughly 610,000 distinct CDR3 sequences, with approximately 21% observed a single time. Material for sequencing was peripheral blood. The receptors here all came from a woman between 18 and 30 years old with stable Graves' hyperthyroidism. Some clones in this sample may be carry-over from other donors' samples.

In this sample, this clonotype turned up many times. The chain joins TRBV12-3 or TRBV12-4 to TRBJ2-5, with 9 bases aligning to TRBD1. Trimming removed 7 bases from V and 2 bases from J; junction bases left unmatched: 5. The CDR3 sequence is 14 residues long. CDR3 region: CASTRQGGQETQYF. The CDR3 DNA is TGTGCCAGCACCCGACAGGGGGGTCAAGAGACCCAGTACTTC.

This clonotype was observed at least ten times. This CDR3 is CASRLAGGNIQYF. The CDR3 DNA sequence: TGTGCCAGCAGACTAGCGGGTGGTAACATTCAGTACTTC. The genes are TRBV6-2 or TRBV6-3 and TRBJ2-4, with 9 positions matching TRBD2. V trimming: 6 bases; J trimming: 7 bases; junction bases outside the gene matches: 4. There are 13 residues in the CDR3. Germline V lookup: CDR1 MNHEY, CDR2 SVGEGT.

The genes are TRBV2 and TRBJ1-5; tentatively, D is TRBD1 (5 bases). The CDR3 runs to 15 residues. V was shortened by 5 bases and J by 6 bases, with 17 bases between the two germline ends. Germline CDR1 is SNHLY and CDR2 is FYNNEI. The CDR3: CASSPGVGVGQPQHF. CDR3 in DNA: TGTGCCAGCAGTCCTGGGGTGGGGGTTGGTCAGCCCCAGCATTTT.

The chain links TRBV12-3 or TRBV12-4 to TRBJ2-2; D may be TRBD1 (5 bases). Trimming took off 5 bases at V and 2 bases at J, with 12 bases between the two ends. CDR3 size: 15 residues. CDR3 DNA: TGTGCCAGCAGTCTACGACAGCACAACACCGGGGAGCTGTTTTTT. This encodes CASSLRQHNTGELFF.

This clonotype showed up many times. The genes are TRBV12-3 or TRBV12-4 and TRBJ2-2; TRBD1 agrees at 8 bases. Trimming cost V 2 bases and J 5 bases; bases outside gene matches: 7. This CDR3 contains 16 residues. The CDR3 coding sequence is TGTGCCAGCAGTTTACCCTCCGACAGGGGTACCGGGGAGCTGTTTTTT. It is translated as CASSLPSDRGTGELFF.

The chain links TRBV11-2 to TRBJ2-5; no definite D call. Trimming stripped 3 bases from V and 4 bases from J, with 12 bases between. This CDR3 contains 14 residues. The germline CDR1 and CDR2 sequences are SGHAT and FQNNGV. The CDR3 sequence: CASSFARLGETQYF. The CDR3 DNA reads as TGTGCCAGCAGCTTTGCTCGATTGGGAGAGACCCAGTACTTC.

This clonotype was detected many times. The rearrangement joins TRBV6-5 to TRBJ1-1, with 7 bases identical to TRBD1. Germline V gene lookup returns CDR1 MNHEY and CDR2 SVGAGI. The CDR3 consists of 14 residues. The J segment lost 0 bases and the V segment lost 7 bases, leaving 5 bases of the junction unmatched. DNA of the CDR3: TGTGCCAGCACGAACAGGGGAATGAACACTGAAGCTTTCTTT. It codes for CASTNRGMNTEAFF.

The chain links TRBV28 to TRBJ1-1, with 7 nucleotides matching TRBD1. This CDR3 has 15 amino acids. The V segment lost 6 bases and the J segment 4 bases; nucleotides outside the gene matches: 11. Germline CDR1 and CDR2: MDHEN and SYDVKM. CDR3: CASSYRGQGGTEAFF. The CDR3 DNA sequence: TGTGCCAGCAGCTACAGGGGCCAGGGGGGCACTGAAGCTTTCTTT.

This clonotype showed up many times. CDR3 amino acids: CASSDRASYEQYF. The CDR3 DNA sequence: TGTGCCAGCAGCGACAGGGCCTCCTACGAGCAGTACTTC. This chain uses TRBV6-1 with TRBJ2-7; 7 nucleotides align to TRBD1. Looked up from germline, CDR1 is MNHNS and CDR2 is SASEGT. V gave up 6 bases and J gave up 0 bases; unmatched junction bases: 2. CDR3 size: 13 residues.

In DNA form, the CDR3 reads TGTGCCAGCGTCCCTGGACAGGGAGCCTATGGCTACACCTTC. This gives the protein CASVPGQGAYGYTF. V gene TRBV2 combines with J gene TRBJ1-2; TRBD1 aligns across 8 bases. The CDR3 is 14 amino acids. The germline gives CDR1 SNHLY, CDR2 FYNNEI. Trimming cost V 8 bases and J 4 bases; bases outside gene matches: 9.

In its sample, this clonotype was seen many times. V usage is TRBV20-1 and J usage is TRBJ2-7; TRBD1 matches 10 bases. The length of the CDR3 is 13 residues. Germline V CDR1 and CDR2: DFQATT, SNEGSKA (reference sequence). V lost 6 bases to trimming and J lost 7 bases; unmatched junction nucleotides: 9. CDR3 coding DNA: TGCAGTGCCCCTAGACAGGGGGCGAAGGAGCAGTACTTC. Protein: CSAPRQGAKEQYF.

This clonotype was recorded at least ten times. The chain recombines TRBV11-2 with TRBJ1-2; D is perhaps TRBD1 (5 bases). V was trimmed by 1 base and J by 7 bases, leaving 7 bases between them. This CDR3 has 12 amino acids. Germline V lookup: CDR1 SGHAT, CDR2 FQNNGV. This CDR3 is CASSLGGSGYTF. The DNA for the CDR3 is TGTGCCAGCAGCTTAGGGGGCAGTGGCTACACCTTC.

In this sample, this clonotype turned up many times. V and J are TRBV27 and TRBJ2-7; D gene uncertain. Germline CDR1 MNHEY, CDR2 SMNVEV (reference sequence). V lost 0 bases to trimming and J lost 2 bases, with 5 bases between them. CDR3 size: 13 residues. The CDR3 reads CASSLSEPYEQYF. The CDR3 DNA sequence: TGTGCCAGCAGTTTATCAGAGCCCTACGAGCAGTACTTC.

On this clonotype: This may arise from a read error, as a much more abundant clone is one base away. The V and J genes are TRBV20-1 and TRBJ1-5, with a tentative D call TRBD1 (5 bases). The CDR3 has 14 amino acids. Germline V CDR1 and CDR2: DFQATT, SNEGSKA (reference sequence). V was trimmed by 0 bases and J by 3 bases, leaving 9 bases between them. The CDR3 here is CSARDPQANQPQHF. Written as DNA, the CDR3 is TGCAGTGCTAGAGATCCACAGGCCAATCAGCCCCAGCATTTT.

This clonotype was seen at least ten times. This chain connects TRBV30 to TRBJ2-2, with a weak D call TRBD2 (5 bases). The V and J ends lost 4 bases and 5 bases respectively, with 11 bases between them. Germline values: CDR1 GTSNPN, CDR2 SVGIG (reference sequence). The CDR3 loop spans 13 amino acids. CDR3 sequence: CAWKLGGTGELFF. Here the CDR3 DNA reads TGTGCCTGGAAACTCGGCGGGACCGGGGAGCTGTTTTTT.

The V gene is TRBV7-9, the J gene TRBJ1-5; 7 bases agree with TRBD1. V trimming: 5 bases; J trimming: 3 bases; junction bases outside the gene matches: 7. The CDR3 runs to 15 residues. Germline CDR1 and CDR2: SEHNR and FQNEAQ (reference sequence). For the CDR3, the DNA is TGTGCCAGCAGCCGTACCGGGACAGCCAATCAGCCCCAGCATTTT. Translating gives CASSRTGTANQPQHF.

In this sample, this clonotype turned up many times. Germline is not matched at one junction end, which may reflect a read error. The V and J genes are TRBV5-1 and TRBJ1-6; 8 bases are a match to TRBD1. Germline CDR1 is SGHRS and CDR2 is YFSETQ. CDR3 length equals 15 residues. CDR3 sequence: CANSLTGETNSPLHF. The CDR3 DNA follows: TGCGCCAACAGCTTGACAGGGGAAACTAATTCACCCCTCCACTTT.

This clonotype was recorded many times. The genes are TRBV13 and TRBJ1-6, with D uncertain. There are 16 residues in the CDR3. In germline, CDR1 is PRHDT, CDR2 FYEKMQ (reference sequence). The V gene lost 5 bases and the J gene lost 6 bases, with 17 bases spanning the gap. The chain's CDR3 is CASSTQNRLFNSPLHF. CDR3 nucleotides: TGTGCCAGCAGCACCCAGAATCGCCTTTTTAATTCACCCCTCCACTTT.

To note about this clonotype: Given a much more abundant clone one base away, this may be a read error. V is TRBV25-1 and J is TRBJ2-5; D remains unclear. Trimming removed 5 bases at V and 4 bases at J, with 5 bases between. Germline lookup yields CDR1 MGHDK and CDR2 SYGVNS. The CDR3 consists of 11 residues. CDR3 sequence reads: CASSWTETQYF. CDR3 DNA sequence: TGTGCCAGCAGTTGGACAGAGACCCAGTACTTC.

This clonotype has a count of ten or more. The DNA of the CDR3 is TGCGCCAGCAGTGAAGGCAAGCGGGGCCTTTCCTACGAGCAGTACTTC. This codes for CASSEGKRGLSYEQYF. V gene TRBV10-1 combines with J gene TRBJ2-7; 7 bases match TRBD2. The CDR3 is 16 amino acids. Trimming at V came to 3 bases and at J to 1 base, leaving 9 bases not matched to a gene. CDR1 is WNHNN and CDR2 is SYGVQD in the germline V gene (reference sequence).

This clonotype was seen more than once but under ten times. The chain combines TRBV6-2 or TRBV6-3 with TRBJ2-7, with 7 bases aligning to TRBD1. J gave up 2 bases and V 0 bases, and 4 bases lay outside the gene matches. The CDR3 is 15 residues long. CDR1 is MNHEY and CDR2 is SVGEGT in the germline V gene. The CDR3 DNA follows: TGTGCCAGCAGTTACTCGCCCGGGACAGCCTACGAGCAGTACTTC. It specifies CASSYSPGTAYEQYF.

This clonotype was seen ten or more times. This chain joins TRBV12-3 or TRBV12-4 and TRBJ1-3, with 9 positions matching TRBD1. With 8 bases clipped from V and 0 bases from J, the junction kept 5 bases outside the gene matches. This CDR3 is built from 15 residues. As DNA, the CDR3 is TGTGCCAGCGTGACAGGGGGAAGCTCTGGAAACACCATATATTTT. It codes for CASVTGGSSGNTIYF.

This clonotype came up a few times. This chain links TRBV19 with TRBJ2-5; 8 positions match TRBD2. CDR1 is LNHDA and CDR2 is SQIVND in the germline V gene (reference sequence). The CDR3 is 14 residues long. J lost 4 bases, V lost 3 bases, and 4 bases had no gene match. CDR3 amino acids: CASSIPGLGETQYF. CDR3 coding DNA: TGTGCCAGTAGTATCCCGGGACTAGGAGAGACCCAGTACTTC.

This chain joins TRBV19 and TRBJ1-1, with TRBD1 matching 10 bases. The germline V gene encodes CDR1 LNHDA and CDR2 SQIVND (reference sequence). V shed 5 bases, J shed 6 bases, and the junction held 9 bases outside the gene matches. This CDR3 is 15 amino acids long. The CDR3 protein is CASSGRDRGPPEAFF. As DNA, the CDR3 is TGTGCCAGTAGTGGACGGGACAGGGGCCCCCCTGAAGCTTTCTTT.

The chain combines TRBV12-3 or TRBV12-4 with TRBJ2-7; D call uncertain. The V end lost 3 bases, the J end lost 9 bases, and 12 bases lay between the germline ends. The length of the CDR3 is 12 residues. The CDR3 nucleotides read TGTGCCAGCAGTTTCCTTGCCTGGGGGCAGTACTTC. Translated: CASSFLAWGQYF.

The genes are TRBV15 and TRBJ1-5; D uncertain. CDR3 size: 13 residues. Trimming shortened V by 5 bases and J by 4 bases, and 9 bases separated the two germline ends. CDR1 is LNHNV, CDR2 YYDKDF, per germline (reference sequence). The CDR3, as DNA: TGTGCCACCAGCCAAGGGAGGAATCAGCCCCAGCATTTT. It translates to CATSQGRNQPQHF.

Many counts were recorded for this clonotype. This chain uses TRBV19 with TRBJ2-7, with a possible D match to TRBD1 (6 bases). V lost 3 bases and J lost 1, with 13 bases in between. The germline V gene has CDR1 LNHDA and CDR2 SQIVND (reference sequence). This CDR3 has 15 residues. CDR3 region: CASSMRGQGSYEQYF. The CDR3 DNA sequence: TGTGCCAGTAGTATGAGAGGGCAGGGGTCCTACGAGCAGTACTTC.

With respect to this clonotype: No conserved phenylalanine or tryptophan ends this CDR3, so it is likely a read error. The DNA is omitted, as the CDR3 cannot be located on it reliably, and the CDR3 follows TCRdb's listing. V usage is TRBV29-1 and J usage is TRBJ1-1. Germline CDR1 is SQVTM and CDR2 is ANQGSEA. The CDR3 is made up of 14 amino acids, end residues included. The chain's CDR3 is CSVGEEAKNTEACL.

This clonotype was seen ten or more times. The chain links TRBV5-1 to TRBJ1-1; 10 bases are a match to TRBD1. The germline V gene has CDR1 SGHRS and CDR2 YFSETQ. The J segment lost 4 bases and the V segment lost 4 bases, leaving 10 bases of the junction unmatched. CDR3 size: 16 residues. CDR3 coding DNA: TGCGCCAGCAGCCCTATAGGGACAGGGGCCACCACTGAAGCTTTCTTT. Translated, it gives CASSPIGTGATTEAFF.

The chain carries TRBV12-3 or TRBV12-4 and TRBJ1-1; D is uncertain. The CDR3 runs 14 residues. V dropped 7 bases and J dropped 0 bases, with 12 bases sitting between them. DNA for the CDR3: TGTGCCAGCACCCCCTCGCAGGTGAACACTGAAGCTTTCTTT. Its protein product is CASTPSQVNTEAFF.

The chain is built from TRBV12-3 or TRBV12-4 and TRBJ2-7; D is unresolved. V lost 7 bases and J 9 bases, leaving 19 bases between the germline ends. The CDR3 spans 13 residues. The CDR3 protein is CASNDPQSWWQYF. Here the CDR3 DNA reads TGTGCCAGCAACGACCCGCAGTCCTGGTGGCAGTACTTC.